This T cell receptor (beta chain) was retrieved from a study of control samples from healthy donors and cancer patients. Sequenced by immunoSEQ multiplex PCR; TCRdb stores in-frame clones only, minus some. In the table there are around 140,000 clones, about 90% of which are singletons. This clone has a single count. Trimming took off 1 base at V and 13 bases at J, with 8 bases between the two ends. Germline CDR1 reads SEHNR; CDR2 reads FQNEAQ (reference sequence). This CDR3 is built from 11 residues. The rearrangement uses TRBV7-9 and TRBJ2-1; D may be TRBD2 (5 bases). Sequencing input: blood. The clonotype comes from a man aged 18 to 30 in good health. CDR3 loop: CASSLGSGQFF. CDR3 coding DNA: TGTGCCAGCAGCTTAGGGTCGGGACAGTTCTTC.